This TCR beta chain was sequenced for a study of blood T cell repertoires in COVID-19. Overall study: The origin of the acute and convalescent COVID-19 samples was the United States, Italy and Spain. T cells, B-cell-depleted T cells, or PBMCs supplied cDNA or gDNA.

In the authors' workflow: Researchers report that nucleated cell counts were estimated from reference gene primer amplification. Clones were sequenced by immunoSEQ multiplex PCR, and TCRdb holds only the in-frame ones, with some missing. The V and J calls and the clone size are those of that table, but D and trimming were determined from the DNA. The data show 30,000 to 45,000 clones, roughly 90% seen once. Germline lookup yields CDR1 MNHEY and CDR2 SVGAGI. The CDR3 covers 13 residues. V lost 2 bases to trimming and J lost 10 bases, with 11 bases between them. This rearrangement joins TRBV6-5 to TRBJ1-4; D call uncertain. Sample: peripheral blood. The TCR sequence derives from a man aged 65 to 79 with acute or convalescent COVID-19. This CDR3 reads CASSYTSGGKLFF. DNA for the CDR3: TGTGCCAGCAGTTACACTTCGGGAGGAAAACTGTTTTTT.